This entry lists 2 T cell receptor delta chains sequenced from one sample in a study of gamma-delta T cells after stem cell transplantation. TCRdb reanalysed the RT-PCR reads with CATT. The table records several thousand delta-chain clones, 21% of them present only once. Material for sequencing was gamma-delta T cells. All receptors come from a human donor. It is not recorded whose cells these are; they may come from a transplant donor.

In its sample, this clone ranks as medium-sized. The chain uses TRDV2 and TRDJ1, with 7 bases lining up with TRDD3. CDR3 size: 15 residues. After removal of 3 bases from V and 0 bases from J, the junction contained 6 bases not matched to a gene. Germline V gene data show CDR1 as GEAIGNYY and CDR2 as EKD. The CDR3 is CACDPLGDHTDKLIF. CDR3 nucleotide sequence: TGTGCCTGTGACCCATTGGGGGACCACACCGATAAACTCATCTTT.

A remark on this clone: A far larger clone is one base from this, pointing to a likely read error. The chain carries TRDV2 and TRDJ1, with 13 bases lining up with TRDD3. Per the germline V gene, CDR1 is GEAIGNYY and CDR2 is EKD. This CDR3 is built from 15 residues. The CDR3 is CARDFVLGDTGKLIF. For the CDR3, the DNA is TGTGCCCGTGATTTCGTACTGGGGGATACGGGTAAACTCATCTTT.